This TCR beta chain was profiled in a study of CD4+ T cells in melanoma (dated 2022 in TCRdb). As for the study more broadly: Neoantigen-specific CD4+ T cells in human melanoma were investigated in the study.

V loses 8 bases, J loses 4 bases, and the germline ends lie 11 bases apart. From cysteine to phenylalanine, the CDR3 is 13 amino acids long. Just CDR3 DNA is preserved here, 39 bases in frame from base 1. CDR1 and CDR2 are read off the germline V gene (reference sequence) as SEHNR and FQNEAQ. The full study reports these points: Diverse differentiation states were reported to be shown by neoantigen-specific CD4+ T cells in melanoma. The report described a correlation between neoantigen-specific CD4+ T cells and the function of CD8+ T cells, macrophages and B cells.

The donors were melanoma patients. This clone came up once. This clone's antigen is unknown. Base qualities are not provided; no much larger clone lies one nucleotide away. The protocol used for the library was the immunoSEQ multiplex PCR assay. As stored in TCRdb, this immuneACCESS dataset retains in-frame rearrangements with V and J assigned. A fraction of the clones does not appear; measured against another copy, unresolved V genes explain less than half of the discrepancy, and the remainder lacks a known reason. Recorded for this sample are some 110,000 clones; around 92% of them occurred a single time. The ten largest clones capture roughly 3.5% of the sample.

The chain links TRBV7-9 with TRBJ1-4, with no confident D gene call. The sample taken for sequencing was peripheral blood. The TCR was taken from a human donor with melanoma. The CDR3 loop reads CASGVEGNEKLFF. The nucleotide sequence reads TGTGCCAGCGGGGTAGAAGGTAATGAAAAACTGTTTTTT.